What follows are 8 T cell receptor beta chains derived from one specimen sequenced in a study of blood T cell repertoires in COVID-19. Using immunoSEQ multiplex PCR, the repertoire was profiled, and TCRdb retains in-frame clones only, with some absent. The data hold roughly 250,000 clones, with 86% observed a single time. Input material: PBMCs or T cells enriched from blood (not recorded which). The receptors stem from a woman between 45 and 65 years old who had recovered from COVID-19.

The V and J genes are TRBV14 and TRBJ2-2; D is uncertain. From germline, CDR1 is SGHDN and CDR2 FVKESK. The CDR3 is made up of 17 amino acids. V was shortened by 0 bases and J by 1 base, with 12 bases between the two germline ends. CDR3 bases: TGTGCCAGCAGCCAAGATTCGGCAGCGATGAACACCGGGGAGCTGTTTTTT. This sequence encodes CASSQDSAAMNTGELFF.

CDR3 in DNA: TGTGCCACCACCGACAGTTTCTATAATTCACCCCTCCACTTT. It is translated as CATTDSFYNSPLHF. The rearrangement links TRBV6-6 to TRBJ1-6; D may be TRBD1 (5 bases). This CDR3 contains 14 residues. V was cut by 10 bases and J by 3 bases, with 13 bases left in between. Germline lookup yields CDR1 MNHNY and CDR2 SVGAGI (reference sequence).

This rearrangement joins TRBV12-3 or TRBV12-4 to TRBJ2-1; TRBD2 aligns across 8 bases. The CDR3 covers 11 residues. Germline trimming cut 8 bases from V and 9 bases from J; bases unmatched to any gene: 3. The CDR3 spells CASGSGIEQFF. CDR3 DNA sequence: TGTGCCAGCGGTAGCGGGATTGAGCAGTTCTTC.

V and J are TRBV27 and TRBJ2-5, with D perhaps matching TRBD2 (5 bases). Germline assignment: CDR1 MNHEY and CDR2 SMNVEV (reference sequence). The CDR3 has 15 amino acids. V lost 5 bases to trimming and J lost 7 bases, with 20 bases between them. The CDR3 protein is CASSLGHGRGSTQYF. For the CDR3, the DNA is TGTGCCAGCAGTCTAGGTCACGGACGGGGTTCGACCCAGTACTTC.

The V and J genes are TRBV4-3 and TRBJ1-4, with D perhaps TRBD1 (6 bases). The ends were cut back, 0 bases at V and 8 bases at J, with 10 bases in the middle. Germline-derived CDR1 and CDR2 are LGHNA and YSLEER. The CDR3 is 14 amino acids. This chain's CDR3 is CASSQEGAGEKLFF. The CDR3 nucleotides read TGCGCCAGCAGCCAAGAGGGGGCAGGGGAAAAACTGTTTTTT.

This clone has ten or more counts. The rearrangement joins TRBV19 to TRBJ1-3; D possibly corresponds to TRBD1 (5 bases). The germline V gene has CDR1 LNHDA and CDR2 SQIVND (reference sequence). V gave up 9 bases and J gave up 0 bases, with 9 bases separating them. The CDR3 runs to 13 residues. The CDR3 DNA follows: TGTGCCAGCTGGGGGGACTCTGGAAACACCATATATTTT. It is translated as CASWGDSGNTIYF.

The chain has TRBV10-2 and TRBJ2-3; 9 positions agree with TRBD2. The length of the CDR3 is 15 residues. Germline assignment: CDR1 WSHSY and CDR2 SAAADI. V was pared by 7 bases and J by 3 bases, with 8 bases of the junction left unmatched. Written as DNA, the CDR3 is TGCGCCAGCACGACCGCGGGGGGGCGTACAGATACGCAGTATTTT. Residues: CASTTAGGRTDTQYF.

Here the CDR3 DNA reads TGCGCCAGCAGTCTGGACAGGCTTTACGAGCAGTACTTC. Its protein product is CASSLDRLYEQYF. The chain is built from TRBV4-3 and TRBJ2-7, with 7 bases matching TRBD1. Unmatched junction bases numbered 6, after V lost 6 bases and J lost 4 bases. CDR1 and CDR2 (germline): LGHNA, YSLEER. CDR3 length: 13 residues.